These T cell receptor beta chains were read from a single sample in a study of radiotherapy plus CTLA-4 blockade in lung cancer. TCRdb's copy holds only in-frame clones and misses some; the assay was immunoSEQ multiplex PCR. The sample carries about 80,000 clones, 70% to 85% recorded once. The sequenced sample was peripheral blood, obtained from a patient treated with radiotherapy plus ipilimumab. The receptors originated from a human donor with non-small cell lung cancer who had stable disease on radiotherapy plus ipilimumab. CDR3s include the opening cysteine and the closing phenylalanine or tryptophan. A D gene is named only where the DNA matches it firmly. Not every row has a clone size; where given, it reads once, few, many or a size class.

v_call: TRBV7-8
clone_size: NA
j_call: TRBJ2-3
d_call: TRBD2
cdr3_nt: TGTGCCAGCAGTAAACGCGGGGGGCTAAGCACAGATACGCAGTATTTT
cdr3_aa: CASSKRGGLSTDTQYF

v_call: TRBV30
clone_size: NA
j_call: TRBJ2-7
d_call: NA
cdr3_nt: TGTGCCTGGAACGGTGCCACCTACGAGCAGTACTTC
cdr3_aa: CAWNGATYEQYF

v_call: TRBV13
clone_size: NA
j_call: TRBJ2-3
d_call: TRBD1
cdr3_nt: TGTGCCAGCAGTGGGGGGACAGGGGGCACAGATACGCAGTATTTT
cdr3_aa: CASSGGTGGTDTQYF

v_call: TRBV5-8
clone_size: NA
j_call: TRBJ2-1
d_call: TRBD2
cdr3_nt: TGTGCCAGCAGCTTGGGTAGACTAGCGGGAGGTGACAATGAGCAGTTCTTC
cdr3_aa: CASSLGRLAGGDNEQFF

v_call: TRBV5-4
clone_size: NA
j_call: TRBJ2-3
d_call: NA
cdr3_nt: TGTGCCAGCAGCTCGCCACAGGAAGATACGCAGTATTTT
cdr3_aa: CASSSPQEDTQYF

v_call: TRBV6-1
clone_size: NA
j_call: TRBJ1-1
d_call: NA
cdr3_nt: TGTGCCAGCAGTGAAGCGGGCAGGAACACTGAAGCTTTCTTT
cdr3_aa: CASSEAGRNTEAFF

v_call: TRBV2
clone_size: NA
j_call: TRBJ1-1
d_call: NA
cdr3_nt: TGTGCCAGCAGTGAGAGTTTCTTGATAGCTTTCTTT
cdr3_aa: CASSESFLIAFF

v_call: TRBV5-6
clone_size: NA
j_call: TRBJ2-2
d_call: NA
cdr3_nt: TGTGCCAGCAACCCGGGACAACGGGTTACCGGGGAGCTGTTTTTT
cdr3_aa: CASNPGQRVTGELFF

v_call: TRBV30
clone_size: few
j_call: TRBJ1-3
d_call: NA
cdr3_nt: TGTGCCTGGAGTGTAGGGGATTCTGGAAACACCATATATTTT
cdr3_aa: CAWSVGDSGNTIYF

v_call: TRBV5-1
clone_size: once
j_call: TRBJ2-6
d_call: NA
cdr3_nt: TGCGCCAGCAGCCGGGCGACTGGGGCCAACGTCCTGACTTTC
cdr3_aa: CASSRATGANVLTF

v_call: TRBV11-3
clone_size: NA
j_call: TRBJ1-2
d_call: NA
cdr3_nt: TGTGCCAGCAGCTTAGGAGGTCGCGGGGACAATGGCTACACCTTC
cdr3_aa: CASSLGGRGDNGYTF

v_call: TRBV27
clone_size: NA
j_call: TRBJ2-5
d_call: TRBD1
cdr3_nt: TGTGCCAGCAGTCCCCGGACAGGGTGGGCGAGTGTGGAAGAGACCCAGTACTTC
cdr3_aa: CASSPRTGWASVEETQYF

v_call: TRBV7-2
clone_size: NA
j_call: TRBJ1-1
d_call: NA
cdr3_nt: TGTGCCAGCAGCTCACAGGGCCGGGGCACTGAAGCTTTCTTT
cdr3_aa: CASSSQGRGTEAFF

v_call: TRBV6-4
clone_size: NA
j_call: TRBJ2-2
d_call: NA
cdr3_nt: TGTGCCAGCAGTCCCGAGAGAGTTACCGGGGAGCTGTTTTTT
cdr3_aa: CASSPERVTGELFF

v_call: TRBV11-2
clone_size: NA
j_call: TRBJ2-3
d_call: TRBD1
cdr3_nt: TGTGCCAGCAGCTTAACGACAGGGGCCAGTACGCAGTATTTT
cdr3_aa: CASSLTTGASTQYF

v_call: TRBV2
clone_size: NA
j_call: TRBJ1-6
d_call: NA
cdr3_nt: TGTGCCAGCAGTGTATCGGGCTCTAATTCACCCCTCCACTTT
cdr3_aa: CASSVSGSNSPLHF